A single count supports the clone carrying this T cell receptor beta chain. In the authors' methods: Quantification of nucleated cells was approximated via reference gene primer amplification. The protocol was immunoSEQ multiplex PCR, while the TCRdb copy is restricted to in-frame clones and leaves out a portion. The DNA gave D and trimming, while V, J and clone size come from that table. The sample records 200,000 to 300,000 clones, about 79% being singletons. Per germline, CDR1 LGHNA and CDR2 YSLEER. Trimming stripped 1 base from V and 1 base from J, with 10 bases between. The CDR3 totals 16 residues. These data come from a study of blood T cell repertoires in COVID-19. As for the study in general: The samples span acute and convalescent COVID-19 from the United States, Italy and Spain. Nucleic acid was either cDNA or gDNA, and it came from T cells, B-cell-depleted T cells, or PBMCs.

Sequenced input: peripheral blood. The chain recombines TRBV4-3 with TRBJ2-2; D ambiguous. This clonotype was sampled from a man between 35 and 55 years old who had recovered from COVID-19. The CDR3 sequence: CASSQVYSGNTGELFF. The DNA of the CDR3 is TGCGCCAGCAGCCAAGTTTACTCCGGGAACACCGGGGAGCTGTTTTTT.